This entry describes one T cell receptor (beta chain). No antigen is known for it. This record comes from a study of molecular identifiers for immune sequencing clone quantification. Study context: Naive CD8 RNA (around 20,000 or 100,000 cells) was divided into five aliquots, with four sequenced. Broader study findings: Identical TCR molecules that share a barcode could lead to an underestimation of highly expanded clone sizes. For effector cells, clones above 20 RNA copies held over 99% of molecules; for naive cells, under 1%.

Library preparation followed earlier protocols using designated TCR primers. TCRdb itself ran the PCR reads through MiXCR, one entry per CDR3 protein. The sample has about half a million distinct CDR3 sequences, about a fifth seen once. The source of this sequence is a human donor in good health. Some libraries in this study had Jurkat cell RNA spiked in. The material sequenced was naive CD8+ T cells from blood, with Jurkat cell RNA spiked in. The subset: FACS-sorted CD8+CD4-CCR7+CD45RA+ naive T cells.

This CDR3 is CAWSELGPYEQYF. The DNA for the CDR3 is TGTGCCTGGAGTGAGCTGGGTCCCTACGAGCAGTACTTC. The genes are TRBV30 and TRBJ2-7; D unclear. V lost 1 base, J lost 2 bases, and 9 bases lay in between. The germline gives CDR1 GTSNPN, CDR2 SVGIG (reference sequence). This CDR3 comprises 13 residues.